This T cell receptor beta chain was sequenced during a study of cytomegalovirus exposure and HLA in healthy donors. General study results and limits: A few chains linked to CMV were shown in vitro to be specific for CMV antigens.

Measured with immunoSEQ multiplex PCR; TCRdb has only the in-frame clones, and not every one. The repertoire holds about 64,000 clones, with 75% to 90% as singletons. V lost 4 bases and J 5 bases, leaving 26 bases between the germline ends. The CDR3 is 18 amino acids. The V gene's germline CDR1 is MNHEY and CDR2 SMNVEV (reference sequence). The donors were part of the validation cohort of more than 90 subjects. That cohort was separate from the first cohort, which comprised some 670 subjects. This clone was detected once. Antigen unknown. The sequence derives from a young woman in good health and CMV-seronegative. The sample taken for sequencing was PBMCs. The chain carries TRBV27 and TRBJ2-5; the D gene is possibly TRBD1 (5 bases). The CDR3: CASSYGKAWGSHRETQYF. The CDR3, as DNA: TGTGCCAGCAGTTATGGAAAGGCATGGGGATCACACAGGGAGACCCAGTACTTC.